A single sample gave rise to the 10 T cell receptor beta chains below, sequenced in a study of PD-1 blockade in classical Hodgkin lymphoma. Exposure to brentuximab vedotin varied, and each patient had relapsed following autologous stem cell transplantation. The method was immunoSEQ multiplex PCR; TCRdb's version includes in-frame clones alone and lacks a portion of them. The sample gives about 84,000 clones, 89% of which show up once; roughly 21% is in the top ten. Sequenced here: peripheral blood mononuclear cells (PBMCs), sampled at baseline. These receptor sequences come from a human donor with classical Hodgkin lymphoma.

This clone was seen once. The genes are TRBV7-2 and TRBJ1-1, with TRBD1 matching over 7 bases. The CDR3 is made up of 14 amino acids. After removal of 5 bases from V and 2 bases from J, the junction contained 5 bases not matched to a gene. Germline loops: CDR1 SGHTA, CDR2 FQGNSA. In DNA, the CDR3 is TGTGCCAGCAGCCAAGGGACAGATAACACTGAAGCTTTCTTT. Residues: CASSQGTDNTEAFF.

The chain combines TRBV6-4 with TRBJ2-6; perhaps TRBD1 as D (5 bases). The CDR3 consists of 13 residues. Germline CDR1 and CDR2: MRHNA and SNTAGT. V was shortened by 6 bases and J by 4 bases, with 7 bases between the two germline ends. Here the CDR3 DNA reads TGTGCCAGCAGCACAGGAGGGGCCAACGTCCTGACTTTC. This gives the protein CASSTGGANVLTF.

The CDR3 region has the DNA TGTGCCAGCAGTTACTCTCGGCCCTACGAGCAGTACTTC. This codes for CASSYSRPYEQYF. The rearrangement joins TRBV6-6 to TRBJ2-7; no firm D call. Germline CDR1 reads MNHNY; CDR2 reads SVGAGI (reference sequence). Trimming left V 0 bases short and J 2 bases short, with 5 bases between. CDR3 length: 13 amino acids.

This clone was seen a few times. This chain joins TRBV7-6 and TRBJ1-2; D is perhaps TRBD1 (5 bases). Germline CDR1 is SGHVS and CDR2 is FNYEAQ. V was cut by 4 bases and J by 8 bases, with 14 bases left in between. The CDR3 totals 13 residues. This CDR3 is CASSSRDLRGYTF. Here the CDR3 DNA reads TGTGCCAGCAGCTCAAGGGACCTCAGGGGCTACACCTTC.

V is TRBV11-2 and J is TRBJ1-5, with 7 bases lining up with TRBD1. Trimming took 4 bases from V and 3 from J; bases not matched to a gene: 15. The CDR3 is 18 residues long. CDR1 and CDR2 from the germline V gene are SGHAT and FQNNGV. The CDR3 bases are TGTGCCAGCAGCTCAATCTTGAACTCGGACAGGTCCAATCAGCCCCAGCATTTT. This translates into CASSSILNSDRSNQPQHF.

This rearrangement joins TRBV29-1 to TRBJ2-3, with 8 bases that match TRBD1. The CDR3 length is 15 residues. The trim removed 8 bases at V and 3 bases at J, leaving 13 bases unmatched. Germline-derived CDR1 and CDR2 are SQVTM and ANQGSEA. CDR3 protein: CSLTGGTGSTDTQYF. The CDR3 region has the DNA TGCAGCTTGACTGGCGGGACAGGTAGTACAGATACGCAGTATTTT.

The V gene is TRBV5-4, the J gene TRBJ1-1; tentative D call: TRBD1 (5 bases). V was trimmed by 0 bases and J by 4 bases, leaving 16 bases between them. This CDR3 has 16 residues. The V gene's germline CDR1 is SGHNT and CDR2 YYREEE (reference sequence). CDR3 in DNA: TGTGCCAGCAGCTTGGGGGGTAGGGGCGGTGCCACTGAAGCTTTCTTT. This translates into CASSLGGRGGATEAFF. Full variable domain (outside the CDR3, taken from reference TRBV5-4 and TRBJ1-1): ETGVTQSPTHLIKTRGQQVTLRCSSQSGHNTVSWYQQALGQGPQFIFQYYREEENGRGNFPPRFSGLQFPNYSSELNVNALELDDSALYLCASSLGGRGGATEAFFGQGTRLTVV.

V usage is TRBV2 and J usage is TRBJ1-4; D is uncertain. Germline CDR1 SNHLY, CDR2 FYNNEI. The germline V and J ends were trimmed by 6 bases and 5 bases, with 13 bases remaining between them. The CDR3 contains 14 residues. The CDR3 nucleotides are TGTGCCAGCAGGGTGGGCGGAAGGAATGAAAAACTGTTTTTT. It codes for CASRVGGRNEKLFF. The whole variable domain, remainder taken from reference TRBV2 and TRBJ1-4, is EPEVTQTPSHQVTQMGQEVILRCVPISNHLYFYWYRQILGQKVEFLVSFYNNEISEKSEIFDDQFSVERPDGSNFTLKIRSTKLEDSAMYFCASRVGGRNEKLFFGSGTQLSVL.

This rearrangement joins TRBV30 to TRBJ2-1; weak D call: TRBD1 (6 bases). Between the trimmed V and J ends, which lost 1 base and 0 bases, there was a span of 16 bases. Germline V gene sequence: CDR1 GTSNPN, CDR2 SVGIG (reference sequence). There are 17 residues in the CDR3. The CDR3 loop is CAWSGGPGSTSYNEQFF. The DNA of the CDR3 is TGTGCCTGGAGTGGGGGGCCGGGATCTACCTCCTACAATGAGCAGTTCTTC.

In this sample, this clone turned up a few times. The rearrangement uses TRBV2 and TRBJ2-3, with 7 bases identical to TRBD1. CDR1 is SNHLY and CDR2 is FYNNEI in the germline V gene. Losses at the gene ends were 7 bases for V and 1 base for J; bases not matched to a gene: 8. CDR3 length: 15 amino acids. CDR3 nucleotide sequence: TGTGCCAGCAAGAAGGACAGGTTTGGCACAGATACGCAGTATTTT. As protein: CASKKDRFGTDTQYF.